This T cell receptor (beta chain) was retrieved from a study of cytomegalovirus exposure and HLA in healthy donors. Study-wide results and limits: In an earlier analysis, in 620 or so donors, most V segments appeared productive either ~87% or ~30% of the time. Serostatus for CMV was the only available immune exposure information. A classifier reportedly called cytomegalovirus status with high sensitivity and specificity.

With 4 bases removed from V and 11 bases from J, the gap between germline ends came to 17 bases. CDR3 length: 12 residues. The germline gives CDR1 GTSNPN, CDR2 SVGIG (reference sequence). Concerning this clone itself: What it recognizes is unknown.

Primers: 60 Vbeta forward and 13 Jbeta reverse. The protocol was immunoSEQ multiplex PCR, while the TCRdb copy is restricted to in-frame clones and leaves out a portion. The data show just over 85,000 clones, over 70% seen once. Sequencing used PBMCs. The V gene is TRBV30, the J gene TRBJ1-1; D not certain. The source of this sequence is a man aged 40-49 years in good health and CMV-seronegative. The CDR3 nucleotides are TGTGCCTGGAAATTGGAGCTCCGTGAGGCTTTCTTT. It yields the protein CAWKLELREAFF.